Presented here are 22 T cell receptor beta chains from one specimen sequenced in a study of shared clonotypes between healthy human individuals. Produced via immunoSEQ multiplex PCR; TCRdb's table is partial and in-frame only. The data contain more than 2 million clones, 85% to 95% of them singletons. The specimen sequenced was naive CD4+ T cells sorted from blood. Subset in this sample: CD45RA+ positively selected. The receptors here all came from a man aged 18 to 29 in good health.

This chain connects TRBV6-5 to TRBJ1-1; tentatively, D is TRBD1 (5 bases). V shed 4 bases and J shed 0 bases, with 12 bases lying between them. Germline CDR1 and CDR2: MNHEY and SVGAGI. The CDR3 is 15 residues long. Here the CDR3 reads CASSWTRVMNTEAFF. The CDR3 DNA sequence: TGTGCCAGCAGTTGGACACGGGTAATGAACACTGAAGCTTTCTTT.

This rearrangement joins TRBV29-1 to TRBJ1-1; D gene ambiguous. This CDR3 has 14 amino acids. V gave up 6 bases and J gave up 4 bases, with 18 bases separating them. Germline V gene sequence: CDR1 SQVTM, CDR2 ANQGSEA. CDR3 amino acids: CSVQARLQRTEAFF. DNA for the CDR3: TGCAGCGTCCAAGCTCGCCTGCAGCGCACTGAAGCTTTCTTT.

This clone was picked up one time. The gene calls are TRBV6-1 and TRBJ1-4; weak D call: TRBD1 (5 bases). Trimming stripped 6 bases from V and 7 bases from J, with 18 bases between. The germline CDR1 and CDR2 sequences are MNHNS and SASEGT. The CDR3 covers 15 residues. This CDR3 reads CASRSGQAAREKLFF. The CDR3 DNA reads as TGTGCCAGCAGAAGCGGACAAGCTGCGCGTGAAAAACTGTTTTTT.

The gene calls are TRBV6-5 and TRBJ1-1, with 8 bases fitting TRBD1. This CDR3 is built from 13 residues. Unmatched junction bases numbered 4, after V lost 6 bases and J lost 4 bases. Germline CDR1 and CDR2: MNHEY and SVGAGI. The CDR3 coding sequence is TGTGCCAGCAGCCGGACAGGGCTCACTGAAGCTTTCTTT. Translating gives CASSRTGLTEAFF.

This sequence joins TRBV10-3 and TRBJ1-1, with a tentative D call TRBD1 (5 bases). This CDR3 is 14 amino acids long. Germline assignment: CDR1 ENHRY and CDR2 SYGVKD. Trimming removed 6 bases at V and 1 base at J, with 12 bases between. CDR3 residues: CAISLTGGNTEAFF. The CDR3 region has the DNA TGTGCCATCAGCCTCACAGGCGGGAACACTGAAGCTTTCTTT.

J is TRBJ1-2 and V is TRBV11-2; 7 nucleotides agree with TRBD1. Germline values: CDR1 SGHAT, CDR2 FQNNGV. The CDR3 has 16 residues. V dropped 1 base and J dropped 5; count of bases not matched to a gene: 10. Written as DNA, the CDR3 is TGTGCCAGCAGCTTAGTTGGTTCGGGCAGGGGGTATGGCTACACCTTC. As protein: CASSLVGSGRGYGYTF.

V and J are TRBV6-1 and TRBJ1-1, with a possible D match to TRBD1 (6 bases). The length of the CDR3 is 13 residues. Germline CDR1 MNHNS, CDR2 SASEGT. Trimming stripped 4 bases from V and 0 bases from J, with 6 bases between. This CDR3 is CASSGDMNTEAFF. DNA of the CDR3: TGTGCCAGCAGTGGGGACATGAACACTGAAGCTTTCTTT.

This chain links TRBV11-3 with TRBJ2-1; the D gene could be TRBD1 or TRBD2 (5 bases each). The germline V gene has CDR1 SGHNT and CDR2 YENEEA. The CDR3 totals 12 residues. Between the trimmed V and J ends, which lost 8 bases and 8 bases, there was a span of 13 bases. The CDR3: CASGKGTDEQFF. The CDR3 region has the DNA TGTGCCAGCGGAAAGGGGACGGATGAGCAGTTCTTC.

Details on this clone: This same CDR3 is encoded by further DNA sequences in the sample. The J gene is TRBJ2-7, the V gene TRBV5-1; 10 bases match TRBD1. V shed 0 bases and J 7 bases; nucleotides not matched to a gene: 4. The length of the CDR3 is 14 residues. Germline V CDR1 and CDR2: SGHRS, YFSETQ. The CDR3 loop reads CASSLGQGAEEQYF. CDR3 nucleotide sequence: TGCGCCAGCAGCTTGGGACAGGGGGCGGAAGAGCAGTACTTC.

CDR3 loop: CASSASNSGNTIYF. The CDR3 nucleotides are TGTGCCAGCAGTGCCTCAAACTCTGGAAACACCATATATTTT. The V gene is TRBV6-1, the J gene TRBJ1-3, with D unclear. There are 14 residues in the CDR3. Trimming pared 4 bases from V and 0 bases from J, leaving 7 bases between. Germline values: CDR1 MNHNS, CDR2 SASEGT.

The genes are TRBV5-1 and TRBJ2-3; the D is unclear. The CDR3 sequence is 15 residues long. Germline CDR1 is SGHRS and CDR2 is YFSETQ. Deletions cut 4 bases from V and 0 bases from J, with 12 bases between. CDR3 in DNA: TGCGCCAGCAGCGCGACCTTCACTAGCACAGATACGCAGTATTTT. Translation gives CASSATFTSTDTQYF.

V usage is TRBV4-1 and J usage is TRBJ1-1, with TRBD1 as a possible D gene (5 bases). The CDR3 is 17 residues long. Germline V gene lookup returns CDR1 MGHRA and CDR2 YSYEKL. The ends were cut back, 2 bases at V and 1 base at J, with 17 bases in the middle. CDR3 region: CASSQIKTGRANTEAFF. The CDR3 nucleotides read TGCGCCAGCAGCCAAATTAAAACTGGCAGGGCGAACACTGAAGCTTTCTTT.

The chain uses TRBV11-1 and TRBJ1-2; D possibly corresponds to TRBD1 (6 bases). Germline V gene sequence: CDR1 SGHAT, CDR2 FQDESV (reference sequence). V was shortened by 6 bases and J by 5 bases, with 13 bases between the two germline ends. CDR3 length equals 13 residues. The CDR3 sequence: CASSIGQTYGYTF. CDR3 sequence (DNA): TGTGCCAGCAGTATTGGACAGACGTATGGCTACACCTTC.

This sequence joins TRBV27 and TRBJ1-2; D is ambiguous. The CDR3 has 15 residues. V lost 5 bases, J lost 6 bases, and 19 bases lay in between. Germline V CDR1 and CDR2: MNHEY, SMNVEV (reference sequence). CDR3 protein: CASSPLRRTANGYTF. The CDR3 DNA is TGTGCCAGCAGTCCATTGCGGCGGACGGCCAATGGCTACACCTTC.

This sequence joins TRBV7-9 and TRBJ2-2; TRBD1 aligns across 7 bases. Germline CDR1 is SEHNR and CDR2 is FQNEAQ (reference sequence). The CDR3 is 15 residues long. With V trimmed by 5 bases and J by 4 bases, 7 bases remained unmatched. CDR3 DNA: TGTGCCAGCAGCCTATCAGGGGGATTCACCGGGGAGCTGTTTTTT. Protein product: CASSLSGGFTGELFF. The full variable domain, in which reference TRBV7-9 and TRBJ2-2 provide the parts outside the CDR3, is DTGVSQNPRHKITKRGQNVTFRCDPISEHNRLYWYRQTLGQGPEFLTYFQNEAQLEKSRLLSDRFSAERPKGSFSTLEIQRTEQGDSAMYLCASSLSGGFTGELFFGEGSRLTVL.

This clone was observed once. This sample includes further DNA sequences coding for the same CDR3. The chain joins TRBV29-1 to TRBJ2-5; D is possibly TRBD1 (5 bases). The CDR3 has 12 amino acids. Germline V gene lookup returns CDR1 SQVTM and CDR2 ANQGSEA. V was cut by 6 bases and J by 1 base, with 9 bases left in between. The CDR3 DNA sequence: TGCAGCGTCGACAGAAGCCAAGAGACCCAGTACTTC. This gives the protein CSVDRSQETQYF.

The CDR3 loop is CASSSDGRSGNTIYF. The CDR3 DNA follows: TGTGCCAGCAGCTCCGACGGTCGCTCTGGAAACACCATATATTTT. The chain recombines TRBV7-8 with TRBJ1-3; D gene ambiguous. This CDR3 comprises 15 residues. V was trimmed by 4 bases and J by 0 bases, leaving 10 bases between them. CDR1 SGHVS and CDR2 FQNEAQ come from the germline V gene. The full variable domain, rest sourced from reference TRBV7-8 and TRBJ1-3, is GAGVSQSPRYKVAKRGQDVALRCDPISGHVSLFWYQQALGQGPEFLTYFQNEAQLDKSGLPSDRFFAERPEGSVSTLKIQRTQQEDSAVYLCASSSDGRSGNTIYFGEGSWLTVV.

The genes are TRBV10-3 and TRBJ2-1; 14 bases are a match to TRBD2. The germline CDR1 and CDR2 sequences are ENHRY and SYGVKD. The V segment lost 10 bases and the J segment 7 bases; nucleotides outside the gene matches: 6. The CDR3 sequence is 14 residues long. CDR3 in amino acids: CATQGLAGVNEQFF. The CDR3 DNA reads TGTGCCACCCAGGGACTAGCGGGAGTTAATGAGCAGTTCTTC.

The rearrangement links TRBV18 to TRBJ1-6; TRBD1 aligns across 10 bases. The CDR3 runs 16 residues. CDR1 is KGHSH, CDR2 LQKENI, per germline. The V and J ends lost 3 bases and 5 bases, in that order; junction bases with no gene match: 4. The CDR3: CASSPWDRGNNSPLHF. The CDR3 coding sequence is TGTGCCAGCTCACCGTGGGACAGGGGAAATAATTCACCCCTCCACTTT. Looking up the rest from reference TRBV18 and TRBJ1-6 gives the full variable domain: NAGVMQNPRHLVRRRGQEARLRCSPMKGHSHVYWYRQLPEEGLKFMVYLQKENIIDESGMPKERFSAEFPKEGPSILRIQQVVRGDSAAYFCASSPWDRGNNSPLHFGNGTRLTVT.

This clone appeared once. The genes are TRBV2 and TRBJ1-1; D is unresolved. CDR3 length: 15 residues. With 4 bases removed from V and 6 bases from J, the gap between germline ends came to 18 bases. CDR1 is SNHLY, CDR2 FYNNEI, per germline. The CDR3, as DNA: TGTGCCAGCAGTGCTCAATCCCCGGGGATACCTGAAGCTTTCTTT. Translation gives CASSAQSPGIPEAFF.

The V call is TRBV10-3, the J call TRBJ1-5; D remains unclear. Trimming took 11 bases from V and 2 from J, leaving 13 bases between them. The CDR3 sequence is 13 residues long. Germline CDR1 and CDR2: ENHRY and SYGVKD. The CDR3 coding sequence is TGTGCCGCCGCAGGCGGGGGCAATCAGCCCCAGCATTTT. This gives the protein CAAAGGGNQPQHF.

For this clone: This same CDR3 is encoded by further DNA sequences in the sample. The CDR3: CAWSGTYEQYF. The CDR3 coding sequence is TGTGCCTGGAGTGGTACCTACGAGCAGTACTTC. J is TRBJ2-7 and V is TRBV30; D call uncertain. The V end was cut by 1 base, the J end by 2 bases, with 3 bases between. CDR1 and CDR2 (germline): GTSNPN, SVGIG (reference sequence). This CDR3 comprises 11 residues.